These T cell receptor beta chains were read from a single sample in a study of T-cell reconstitution after alpha-beta-depleted transplantation in children. TCRdb called the PCR reads again in MiXCR, with one record for every CDR3 protein. Of around 370,000 distinct CDR3 sequences in the sample, about a tenth were seen once. Sequenced here: PBMCs from the stem cell graft donor, sampled from the stem cell graft. The source of these receptors is a human donor who donated a stem cell graft to a child with acute lymphoblastic leukemia. Each CDR3 is given with its conserved first and last residue. D genes are given only for firm matches. Not every row has a clone size; where given, it reads once, few, many or a size class.

V	size	J	D	CDR3	DNA
TRBV12-3/TRBV12-4	-	TRBJ1-4	-	CASSSTQGLNEKLFF	TGTGCCAGCAGTTCAACACAGGGTCTGAATGAAAAACTGTTTTTT
TRBV29-1	-	TRBJ1-2	TRBD1	CSVAGTGTDYGYTF	TGCAGCGTCGCCGGGACAGGGACCGACTATGGCTACACCTTC
TRBV2	-	TRBJ2-7	TRBD1	CASSLDPGTGYEQYF	TGTGCCAGCTCTCTGGATCCCGGGACAGGATACGAGCAGTACTTC
TRBV3-1	few	TRBJ2-2	TRBD2	CASSPASGILTGELFF	TGTGCCAGCAGCCCAGCCAGCGGGATACTCACCGGGGAGCTGTTTTTT
TRBV29-1	-	TRBJ1-2	TRBD1	CSVDWDRGKANYGYTF	TGCAGCGTTGATTGGGACAGGGGTAAAGCTAACTATGGCTACACCTTC
TRBV28	many	TRBJ1-5	-	CASNMLYQPQHF	TGTGCCAGCAACATGCTCTATCAGCCCCAGCATTTT
TRBV12-3/TRBV12-4	many	TRBJ2-2	-	CASSFLLGITGELFF	TGTGCCAGCAGTTTTTTGCTAGGGATCACCGGGGAGCTGTTTTTT
TRBV13	-	TRBJ2-7	-	CASALKGRTYEQYF	TGTGCCAGCGCGCTCAAGGGAAGGACCTACGAGCAGTACTTC
TRBV4-1	few	TRBJ1-1	TRBD1	CASSHLFSPTWDRAGAFF	TGCGCCAGCAGCCACCTCTTTTCTCCGACCTGGGACAGGGCGGGAGCTTTCTTT
TRBV28	many	TRBJ2-2	-	CASSRSPGSGELFF	TGTGCCAGCAGTCGCTCCCCAGGGTCCGGGGAGCTGTTTTTT
TRBV5-1	many	TRBJ1-2	-	CASSLIQGSGGGYTF	TGCGCCAGCAGCTTGATTCAAGGCAGCGGCGGTGGCTACACCTTC
TRBV5-1	few	TRBJ2-5	TRBD1	CASSGQGMRETQYF	TGCGCCAGCAGCGGACAGGGAATGAGGGAGACCCAGTACTTC
TRBV15	-	TRBJ1-3	-	CATSREQGNTIYF	TGTGCCACCAGCAGAGAACAGGGTAACACCATATATTTT
TRBV6-2/TRBV6-3	few	TRBJ2-5	-	CASSYSYSRGAAEQETQYF	TGTGCCAGCAGTTACTCCTACTCACGCGGAGCAGCCGAACAAGAGACCCAGTACTTC
TRBV5-1	few	TRBJ1-2	-	CASSLEPRADLNYGYTF	TGCGCCAGCAGCTTGGAACCCAGGGCGGATCTTAACTATGGCTACACCTTC
TRBV27	few	TRBJ1-5	TRBD1	CASSPQDRAIQPQHF	TGTGCCAGCAGTCCCCAGGACAGGGCCATTCAGCCCCAGCATTTT
TRBV27	-	TRBJ1-1	-	CASSLIGGDLTEAFF	TGTGCCAGCAGTTTAATCGGGGGGGATCTGACTGAAGCTTTCTTT
TRBV29-1	few	TRBJ1-2	TRBD1	CSVEDVRGLRGLRSYTF	TGCAGCGTTGAAGATGTCCGGGGGCTTAGGGGGCTTAGGAGCTACACCTTC
TRBV6-1	-	TRBJ2-2	-	CASTPSLGANTGELFF	TGTGCCAGCACTCCTTCCTTGGGGGCGAACACCGGGGAGCTGTTTTTT
TRBV5-1	-	TRBJ1-2	TRBD1	CASSLETGAYGYTF	TGCGCCAGCAGCCTGGAAACAGGGGCCTATGGCTACACCTTC
TRBV7-8	many	TRBJ2-5	TRBD1	CASSLAGTGGETQYF	TGTGCCAGCAGCTTAGCCGGGACAGGAGGGGAGACCCAGTACTTC
TRBV12-3/TRBV12-4	many	TRBJ2-7	TRBD1	CASSLARQGAYEQYF	TGTGCCAGCAGTTTAGCGCGGCAGGGGGCCTACGAGCAGTACTTC
TRBV2	-	TRBJ2-6	TRBD1	CASSPRQGAAGANGLTF	TGTGCCAGCAGTCCTCGACAGGGGGCGGCAGGGGCCAACGGCCTGACTTTC
TRBV6-6	few	TRBJ1-6	-	CASSYGANPHF	TGTGCCAGCAGTTACGGGGCAAACCCGCACTTT
TRBV7-2	-	TRBJ1-6	-	CASTLGGRNSPLHF	TGTGCCAGCACTCTGGGTGGCAGGAATTCACCCCTCCACTTT
TRBV4-3	many	TRBJ1-1	-	CASSHDRWGTEAFF	TGCGCCAGCAGCCACGACAGGTGGGGCACTGAAGCTTTCTTT
TRBV20-1	-	TRBJ2-7	-	CSASDPRVEDYEQYF	TGCAGTGCCTCAGACCCCAGGGTAGAGGACTACGAGCAGTACTTC
TRBV18	-	TRBJ2-5	TRBD1	CASSSGAGGELYQETQYF	TGTGCCAGCTCATCGGGGGCAGGGGGCGAGTTGTACCAAGAGACCCAGTACTTC
TRBV6-1	few	TRBJ1-5	-	CASSRNLGQPQHF	TGTGCCAGCAGCCGAAATCTGGGACAGCCCCAGCATTTT
TRBV27	-	TRBJ1-5	-	CASSPSGGRYSNQPQHF	TGTGCCAGCAGTCCTTCCGGGGGCCGATATAGCAATCAGCCCCAGCATTTT
TRBV9	-	TRBJ2-3	TRBD1	CASSVGDRGRADTQYF	TGTGCCAGCAGCGTAGGGGACAGGGGGCGAGCAGATACGCAGTATTTT
TRBV4-3	-	TRBJ2-1	TRBD2	CASSPSSGRAGEQFF	TGCGCCAGCAGCCCCTCAAGCGGGAGGGCCGGTGAGCAGTTCTTC
TRBV29-1	few	TRBJ2-7	TRBD1	CSGLGTDSYEQYF	TGCAGCGGGCTGGGGACAGACTCCTACGAGCAGTACTTC
TRBV30	few	TRBJ2-1	-	CACPQGEASYTNEQFF	TGTGCCTGCCCGCAAGGTGAGGCATCCTACACTAATGAGCAGTTCTTC
TRBV5-1	-	TRBJ1-6	-	CASSLTGNNSPLHF	TGCGCCAGCAGCTTGACAGGGAATAATTCACCCCTCCACTTT
TRBV9	few	TRBJ2-3	-	CASSAGLLKYTDTQYF	TGTGCCAGCAGCGCTGGGTTACTTAAATACACAGATACGCAGTATTTT
TRBV20-1	-	TRBJ2-1	-	CSATRDSHEQFF	TGCAGTGCTACCAGAGACAGCCATGAGCAGTTCTTC
TRBV5-1	-	TRBJ1-1	TRBD1	CASSPQGGMNTEAFF	TGCGCCAGCAGCCCACAAGGGGGCATGAACACTGAAGCTTTCTTT
TRBV11-2	few	TRBJ2-4	TRBD1	CASSPGTVDIQYF	TGTGCCAGCAGCCCCGGGACAGTGGACATTCAGTACTTC
TRBV29-1	-	TRBJ2-1	TRBD2	CSVTLARRVNEQFF	TGCAGCGTTACACTAGCGAGAAGGGTCAATGAGCAGTTCTTC
TRBV4-3	-	TRBJ2-3	TRBD2	CASSQDWASGITDTQYF	TGCGCCAGCAGCCAAGATTGGGCTAGCGGGATCACAGATACGCAGTATTTT
TRBV6-1	few	TRBJ1-2	-	CASILDRDYNYGYTF	TGTGCCAGCATCCTGGACAGAGACTATAACTATGGCTACACCTTC
TRBV5-6	many	TRBJ2-3	-	CASSMGVGDTQYF	TGTGCCAGCAGCATGGGGGTTGGAGATACGCAGTATTTT
TRBV7-8	few	TRBJ2-5	-	CASSLGLTQETQYF	TGTGCCAGCAGCTTAGGACTAACCCAAGAGACCCAGTACTTC
TRBV5-1	many	TRBJ1-6	TRBD1	CASSPRDRGNSPLHF	TGCGCCAGCAGCCCCCGGGACAGGGGTAATTCACCCCTCCACTTT
TRBV29-1	-	TRBJ1-2	-	CSLGPREKDYGYTF	TGCAGCTTGGGACCCCGGGAGAAAGACTATGGCTACACCTTC
TRBV6-1	many	TRBJ2-2	-	CASSRSGGNTGELFF	TGTGCCAGCAGTCGAAGCGGAGGGAACACCGGGGAGCTGTTTTTT
TRBV28	-	TRBJ2-3	-	CARSFGDGSTDTQYF	TGTGCCAGGAGTTTCGGGGACGGAAGCACAGATACGCAGTATTTT
TRBV28	-	TRBJ1-5	TRBD1	CASSSRTGRQHF	TGTGCCAGCAGTTCGAGGACAGGTCGACAGCATTTT
TRBV3-1	-	TRBJ1-5	-	CASSPIKEAGGARPQHF	TGTGCCAGCAGCCCCATTAAAGAGGCGGGAGGGGCTCGGCCCCAGCATTTT
TRBV20-1	many	TRBJ2-1	-	CSARLDSYNEQFF	TGCAGCGCGAGACTAGACAGCTACAATGAGCAGTTCTTC
TRBV4-2	-	TRBJ2-1	-	CASSQPPSWFF	TGTGCCAGCAGCCAACCGCCCTCTTGGTTCTTC
TRBV29-1	few	TRBJ2-1	TRBD1	CSAERRDRGRNEQFF	TGCAGCGCTGAACGGCGGGACAGGGGGCGCAATGAGCAGTTCTTC